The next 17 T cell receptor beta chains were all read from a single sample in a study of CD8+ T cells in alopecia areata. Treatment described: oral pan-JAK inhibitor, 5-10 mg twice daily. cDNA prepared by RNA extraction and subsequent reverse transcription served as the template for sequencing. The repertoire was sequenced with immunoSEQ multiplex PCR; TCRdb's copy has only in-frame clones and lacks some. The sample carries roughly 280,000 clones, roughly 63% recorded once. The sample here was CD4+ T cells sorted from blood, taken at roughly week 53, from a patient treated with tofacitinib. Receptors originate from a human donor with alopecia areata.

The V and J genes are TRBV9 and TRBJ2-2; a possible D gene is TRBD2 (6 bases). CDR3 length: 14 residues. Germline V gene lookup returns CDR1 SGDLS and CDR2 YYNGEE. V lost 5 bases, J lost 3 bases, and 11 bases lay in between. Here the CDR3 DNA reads TGTGCCAGCAGGGGGGGACCCGACACCGGGGAGCTGTTTTTT. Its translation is CASRGGPDTGELFF.

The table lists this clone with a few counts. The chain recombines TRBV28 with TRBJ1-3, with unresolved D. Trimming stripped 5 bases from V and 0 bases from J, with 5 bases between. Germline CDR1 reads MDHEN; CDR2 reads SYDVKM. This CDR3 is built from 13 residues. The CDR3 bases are TGTGCCAGCAGTCCTCACTCTGGAAACACCATATATTTT. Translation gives CASSPHSGNTIYF.

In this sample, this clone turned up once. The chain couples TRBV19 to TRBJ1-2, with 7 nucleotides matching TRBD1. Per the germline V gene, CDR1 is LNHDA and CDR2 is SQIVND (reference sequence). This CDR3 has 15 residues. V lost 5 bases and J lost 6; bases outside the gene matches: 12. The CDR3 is CASSPHPGQTDGYTF. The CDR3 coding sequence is TGTGCCAGTAGTCCTCATCCGGGACAGACGGATGGCTACACCTTC. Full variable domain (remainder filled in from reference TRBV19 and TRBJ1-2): DGGITQSPKYLFRKEGQNVTLSCEQNLNHDAMYWYRQDPGQGLRLIYYSQIVNDFQKGDIAEGYSVSREKKESFPLTVTSAQKNPTAFYLCASSPHPGQTDGYTFGSGTRLTVV.

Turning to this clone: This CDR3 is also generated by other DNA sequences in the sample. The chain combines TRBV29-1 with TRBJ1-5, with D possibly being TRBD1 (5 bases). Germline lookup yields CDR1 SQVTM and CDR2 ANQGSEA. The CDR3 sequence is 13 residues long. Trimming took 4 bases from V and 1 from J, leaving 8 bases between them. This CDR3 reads CSVAGQSNQPQHF. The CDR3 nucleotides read TGCAGCGTTGCGGGGCAAAGCAATCAGCCCCAGCATTTT.

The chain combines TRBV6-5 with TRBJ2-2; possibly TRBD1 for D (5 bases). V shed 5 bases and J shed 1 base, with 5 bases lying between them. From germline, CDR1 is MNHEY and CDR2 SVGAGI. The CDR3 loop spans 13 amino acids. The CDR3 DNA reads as TGTGCCAGCAGTACAGGGAACACCGGGGAGCTGTTTTTT. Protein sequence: CASSTGNTGELFF.

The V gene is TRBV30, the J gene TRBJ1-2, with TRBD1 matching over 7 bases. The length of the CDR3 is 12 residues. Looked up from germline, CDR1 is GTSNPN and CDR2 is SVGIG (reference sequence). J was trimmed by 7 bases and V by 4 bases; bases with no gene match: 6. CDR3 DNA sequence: TGTGCCTGGATTAGACAGGGCGGTGGCTACACCTTC. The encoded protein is CAWIRQGGGYTF.

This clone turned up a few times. Here the CDR3 reads CASSSPGPYNEQFF. The CDR3 region has the DNA TGTGCCAGCAGCTCCCCGGGTCCGTACAATGAGCAGTTCTTC. This sequence joins TRBV7-9 and TRBJ2-1, with no clear D. V was trimmed by 4 bases and J by 4 bases, leaving 11 bases between them. Germline V gene lookup returns CDR1 SEHNR and CDR2 FQNEAQ (reference sequence). This CDR3 is 14 amino acids long.

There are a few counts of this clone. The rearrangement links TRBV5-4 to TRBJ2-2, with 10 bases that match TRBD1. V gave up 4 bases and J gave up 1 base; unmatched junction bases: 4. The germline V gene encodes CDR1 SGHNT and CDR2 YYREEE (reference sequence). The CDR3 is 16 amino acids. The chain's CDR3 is CASSGTGVVNTGELFF. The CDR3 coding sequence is TGTGCCAGCAGCGGGACAGGGGTGGTGAACACCGGGGAGCTGTTTTTT.

The CDR3 region is CSVVTGPYEQYF. For the CDR3, the DNA is TGCAGCGTTGTTACAGGACCCTACGAGCAGTACTTC. The chain links TRBV29-1 to TRBJ2-7, with a tentative D call TRBD1 (5 bases). Per the germline V gene, CDR1 is SQVTM and CDR2 is ANQGSEA. This CDR3 comprises 12 residues. The V end lost 4 bases, the J end lost 2 bases, and 9 bases lay between the germline ends.

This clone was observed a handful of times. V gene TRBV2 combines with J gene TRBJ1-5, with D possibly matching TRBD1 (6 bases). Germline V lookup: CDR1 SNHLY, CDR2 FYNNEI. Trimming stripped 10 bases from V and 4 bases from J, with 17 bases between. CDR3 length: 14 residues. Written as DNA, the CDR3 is TGTGCCATCAATGAAGAGGGGGGAAATCAGCCCCAGCATTTT. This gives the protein CAINEEGGNQPQHF.

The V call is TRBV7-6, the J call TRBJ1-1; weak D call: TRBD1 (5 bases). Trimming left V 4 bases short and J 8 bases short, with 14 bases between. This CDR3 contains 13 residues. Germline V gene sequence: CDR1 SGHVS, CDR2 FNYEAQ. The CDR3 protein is CASSSYQGYEAFF. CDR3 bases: TGTGCCAGCAGCTCCTACCAGGGCTACGAAGCTTTCTTT.

The DNA of the CDR3 is TGTGCCAGCAGTGAATTGGGGACAGCTACCTACGAGCAGTACTTC. Its translation: CASSELGTATYEQYF. The rearrangement links TRBV25-1 to TRBJ2-7, with 7 positions matching TRBD1. The CDR3 has 15 amino acids. Germline CDR1 is MGHDK and CDR2 is SYGVNS. Trimming removed 1 base from V and 2 bases from J; junction bases left unmatched: 5.

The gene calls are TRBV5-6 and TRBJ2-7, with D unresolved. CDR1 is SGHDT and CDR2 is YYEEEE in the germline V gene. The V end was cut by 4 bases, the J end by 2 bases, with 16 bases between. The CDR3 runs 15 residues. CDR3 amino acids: CASSPSPTATYEQYF. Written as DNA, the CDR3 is TGTGCCAGCAGCCCCTCCCCGACGGCCACCTACGAGCAGTACTTC.

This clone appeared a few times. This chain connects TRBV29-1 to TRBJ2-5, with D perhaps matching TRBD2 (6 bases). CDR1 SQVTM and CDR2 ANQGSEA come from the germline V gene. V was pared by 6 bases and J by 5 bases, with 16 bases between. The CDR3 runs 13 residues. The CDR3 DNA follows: TGCAGCGTCCAAAGGGCGGGAAGGGAGACCCAGTACTTC. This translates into CSVQRAGRETQYF. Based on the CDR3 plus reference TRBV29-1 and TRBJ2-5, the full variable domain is SAVISQKPSRDICQRGTSLTIQCQVDSQVTMMFWYRQQPGQSLTLIATANQGSEATYESGFVIDKFPISRPNLTFSTLTVSNMSPEDSSIYLCSVQRAGRETQYFGPGTRLLVL.

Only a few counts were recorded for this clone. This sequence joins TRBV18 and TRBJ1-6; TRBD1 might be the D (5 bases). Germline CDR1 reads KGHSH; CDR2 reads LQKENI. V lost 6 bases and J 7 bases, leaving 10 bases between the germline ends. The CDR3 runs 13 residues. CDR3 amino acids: CASSREGNSPLHF. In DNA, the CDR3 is TGTGCCAGCTCGCGGGAGGGGAATTCACCCCTCCACTTT. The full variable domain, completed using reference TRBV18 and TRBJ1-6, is NAGVMQNPRHLVRRRGQEARLRCSPMKGHSHVYWYRQLPEEGLKFMVYLQKENIIDESGMPKERFSAEFPKEGPSILRIQQVVRGDSAAYFCASSREGNSPLHFGNGTRLTVT.

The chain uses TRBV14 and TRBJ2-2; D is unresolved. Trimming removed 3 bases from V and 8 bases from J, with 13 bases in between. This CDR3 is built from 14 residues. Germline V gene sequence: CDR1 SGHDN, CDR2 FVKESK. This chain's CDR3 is CASSQSDLYGELFF. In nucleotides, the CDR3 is TGTGCCAGCAGCCAGTCGGATCTGTATGGGGAGCTGTTTTTT.

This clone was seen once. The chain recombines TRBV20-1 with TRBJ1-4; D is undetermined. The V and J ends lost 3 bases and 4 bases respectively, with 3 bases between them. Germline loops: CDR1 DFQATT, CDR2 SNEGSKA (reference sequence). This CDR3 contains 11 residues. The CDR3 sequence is CSARGNEKLFF. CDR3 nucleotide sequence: TGCAGTGCTAGGGGTAATGAAAAACTGTTTTTT.